The clone carrying this TCR beta chain was observed a handful of times. What it recognizes is unknown. The germline V and J ends were trimmed by 6 bases and 0 bases, with 14 bases remaining between them. This CDR3 spans 15 amino acids. Germline-derived CDR1 and CDR2 are MRHNA and SNTAGT. This sample was taken from a study of blood T cells in healthy people across ages. Study-wide points: CMV infection status of these donors was not known.

A second PCR of roughly 6 to 12 cycles used a sample-barcoded 5' primer and a J-beta primer mix. TCRdb reprocessed the 5' RACE reads via MiXCR and lists one record per CDR3 protein. In the table there are hundreds of thousands of distinct CDR3 sequences, more than 40% of which are singletons. J is TRBJ1-2 and V is TRBV6-4; D is possibly TRBD1 (5 bases). The material sequenced was blood. This clonotype was sampled from a man aged 55 to 70 in good health. The chain's CDR3 is CASSPIVGANYGYTF. The DNA for the CDR3 is TGTGCCAGCAGCCCCATAGTGGGGGCTAACTATGGCTACACCTTC.